This entry describes one TCR beta chain. TCRdb used MiXCR to reprocess the 5' RACE reads, holding one entry per CDR3 protein. This sample has approximately 50,000 distinct CDR3 sequences, with approximately 15% found just once. These data are taken from a study of T cells of healthy individuals. Germline V lookup: CDR1 MNHEY, CDR2 SVGEGT. This CDR3 comprises 16 residues. J lost 3 bases, V lost 5 bases, and 8 bases had no gene match. The gene calls are TRBV6-2 or TRBV6-3 and TRBJ2-2; 8 bases map to TRBD1. This clonotype originated in a human donor in good health. CDR3 coding DNA: TGTGCCAGCAGTCCGCTCGACAGGGGAGACACCGGGGAGCTGTTTTTT. It translates to CASSPLDRGDTGELFF.